This TCR beta chain was captured in a study of OX40 agonist ivuxolimab in advanced cancers. TCRdb's table, derived via immunoSEQ multiplex PCR, lists solely in-frame clones and lacks some. The data contain 40,000 or so clones, about 89% of them singletons. V lost 5 bases, J lost 10 bases, and 12 bases lay in between. CDR1 and CDR2 from the germline V gene are SEHNR and FQNEAQ (reference sequence). The CDR3 is made up of 11 amino acids. The material was CD4+ or CD8+ T cells sorted from blood, obtained in a trial of the OX40 agonist ivuxolimab. This TCR was recovered from an adult with an advanced solid tumor such as melanoma, head and neck, liver or kidney cancer. The rearrangement links TRBV7-9 to TRBJ2-7; no clear D gene. This CDR3 reads CASSPPADQYF. CDR3 bases: TGTGCCAGCAGCCCCCCCGCCGATCAGTACTTC.